Here is one TCR beta chain with its context. This CDR3 has 15 amino acids. V lost 4 bases to trimming and J lost 5 bases; unmatched junction nucleotides: 8. The germline V gene has CDR1 LNHDA and CDR2 SQIVND (reference sequence). This sample was taken from a study of blood T cell repertoires in COVID-19. Study context: T cells, B-cell-depleted T cells, or PBMCs supplied cDNA or gDNA.

Original analysis: Estimation of nucleated cell counts relied on the amplification of reference gene primers. The protocol was immunoSEQ multiplex PCR, while the TCRdb copy is restricted to in-frame clones and leaves out a portion. V, J and clone size reflect that table, while D and trimming were determined from the DNA. The sample consists of 270,000 or so clones, approximately 88% of them appearing once. Study members were between about 18 and 95 years old and lived in some 22 US regions. Participant-given clinical history determined each cohort assignment. This sequence was found in a woman in her forties with acute COVID-19. Source material: PBMCs or T cells enriched from blood (not recorded which). The chain carries TRBV19 and TRBJ1-2; 9 nucleotides align to TRBD1. The CDR3 is CASSTSGTGRYGYTF. Written as DNA, the CDR3 is TGTGCCAGTAGTACCTCCGGGACAGGGAGATATGGCTACACCTTC.